This TCR beta chain originates from a study of OX40 agonist ivuxolimab in advanced cancers. In the study overall: Of mixed ages from 23 to 79 and averaging 60 years, the group was more than 65% male. Regarding the study as a whole: The CD4+ and CD8+ T cells in the blood had expanded clonally by week 6 at 0.1 to 3.0 mg/kg. Expanded clones belonging to CD8+ T cells outnumbered, on average, those of CD4+.

A note on this clone: The target antigen is unknown.

Clones were sequenced by immunoSEQ multiplex PCR, and TCRdb holds only the in-frame ones, with some missing. The sample consists of 60,000 to 100,000 clones, approximately 80% of them appearing once. The CDR3 runs 11 residues. With 2 bases removed from V and 8 bases from J, the gap between germline ends came to 4 bases. Germline CDR1 PRHDT, CDR2 FYEKMQ (reference sequence). This chain joins TRBV13 and TRBJ2-1; no clear D gene. The sequence derives from an adult with an advanced solid tumor such as melanoma, head and neck, liver or kidney cancer. This material consisted of CD4+ or CD8+ T cells sorted from blood, taken in a trial of the OX40 agonist ivuxolimab. The CDR3 reads CASSLRHEQFF. CDR3 bases: TGTGCCAGCAGCTTAAGGCATGAGCAGTTCTTC.